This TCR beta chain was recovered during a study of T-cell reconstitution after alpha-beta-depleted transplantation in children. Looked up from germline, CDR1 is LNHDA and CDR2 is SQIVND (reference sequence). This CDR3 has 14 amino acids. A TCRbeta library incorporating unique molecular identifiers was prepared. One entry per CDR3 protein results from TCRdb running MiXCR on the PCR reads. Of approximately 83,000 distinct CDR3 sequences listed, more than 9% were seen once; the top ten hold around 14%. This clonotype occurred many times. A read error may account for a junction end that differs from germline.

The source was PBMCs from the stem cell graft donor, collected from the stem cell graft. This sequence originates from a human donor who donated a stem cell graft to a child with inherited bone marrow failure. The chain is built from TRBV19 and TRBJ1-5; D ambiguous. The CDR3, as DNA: TGTGCCAGTAGCCCCGATCGGTGGCGTCAGTCCCAGCATTTT. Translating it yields CASSPDRWRQSQHF.